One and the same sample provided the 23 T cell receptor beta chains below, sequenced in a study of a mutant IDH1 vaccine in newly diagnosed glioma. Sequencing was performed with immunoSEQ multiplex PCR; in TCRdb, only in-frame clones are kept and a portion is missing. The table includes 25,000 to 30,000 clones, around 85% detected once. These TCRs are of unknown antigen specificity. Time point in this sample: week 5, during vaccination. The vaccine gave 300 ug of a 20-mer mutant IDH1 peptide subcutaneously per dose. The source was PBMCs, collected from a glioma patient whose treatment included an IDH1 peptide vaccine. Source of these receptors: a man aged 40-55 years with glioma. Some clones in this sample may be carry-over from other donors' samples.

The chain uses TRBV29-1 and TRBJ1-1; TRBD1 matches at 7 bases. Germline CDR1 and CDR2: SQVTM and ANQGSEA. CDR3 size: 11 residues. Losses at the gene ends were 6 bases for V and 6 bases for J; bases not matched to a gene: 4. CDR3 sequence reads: CSVLGTAEAFF. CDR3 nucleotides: TGCAGCGTCCTGGGGACAGCTGAAGCTTTCTTT.

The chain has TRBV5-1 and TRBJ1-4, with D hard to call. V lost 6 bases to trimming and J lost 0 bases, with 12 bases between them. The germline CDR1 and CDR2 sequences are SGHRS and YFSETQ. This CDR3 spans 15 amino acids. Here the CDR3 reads CASKEQAATNEKLFF. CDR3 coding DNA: TGCGCCAGCAAAGAGCAAGCTGCAACTAATGAAAAACTGTTTTTT.

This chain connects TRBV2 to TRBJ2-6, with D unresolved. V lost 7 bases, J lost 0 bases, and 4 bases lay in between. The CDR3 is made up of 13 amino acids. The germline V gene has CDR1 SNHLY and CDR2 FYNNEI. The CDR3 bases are TGTGCCAGCAAGGGCTCTGGGGCCAACGTCCTGACTTTC. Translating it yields CASKGSGANVLTF.

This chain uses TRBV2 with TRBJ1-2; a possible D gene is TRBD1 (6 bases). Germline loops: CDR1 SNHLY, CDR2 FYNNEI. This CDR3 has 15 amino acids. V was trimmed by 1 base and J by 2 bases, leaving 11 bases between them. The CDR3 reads CASSEVRGRNYGYTF. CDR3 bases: TGTGCCAGCAGTGAAGTCCGGGGGCGAAACTATGGCTACACCTTC.

CDR3 sequence: CASSPVQGALGYTF. The CDR3 DNA reads TGTGCCAGCAGCCCAGTCCAGGGGGCGCTTGGCTACACCTTC. The chain uses TRBV9 and TRBJ1-2; TRBD1 matches 8 bases. The CDR3 is 14 amino acids. Germline-derived CDR1 and CDR2 are SGDLS and YYNGEE. With 4 bases clipped from V and 7 bases from J, the junction kept 9 bases outside the gene matches.

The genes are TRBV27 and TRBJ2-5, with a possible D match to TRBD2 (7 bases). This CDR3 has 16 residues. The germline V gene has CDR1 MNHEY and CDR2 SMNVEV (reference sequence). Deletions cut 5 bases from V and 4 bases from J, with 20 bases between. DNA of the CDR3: TGTGCCAGCAGTCCCTACGCGGGGGCCGCCTCAGAGACCCAGTACTTC. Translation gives CASSPYAGAASETQYF.

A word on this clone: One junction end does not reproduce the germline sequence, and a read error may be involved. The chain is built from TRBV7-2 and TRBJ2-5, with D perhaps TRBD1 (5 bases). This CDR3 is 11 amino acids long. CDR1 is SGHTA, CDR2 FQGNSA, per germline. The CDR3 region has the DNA TGTGCCAGCAGCTTAGTCGCAGGGCCGGACTTC. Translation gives CASSLVAGPDF. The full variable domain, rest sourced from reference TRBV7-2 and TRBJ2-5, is GAGVSQSPSNKVTEKGKDVELRCDPISGHTALYWYRQSLGQGLEFLIYFQGNSAPDKSGLPSDRFSAERTGGSVSTLTIQRTQQEDSAVYLCASSLVAGPDFGPGTRLLVL.

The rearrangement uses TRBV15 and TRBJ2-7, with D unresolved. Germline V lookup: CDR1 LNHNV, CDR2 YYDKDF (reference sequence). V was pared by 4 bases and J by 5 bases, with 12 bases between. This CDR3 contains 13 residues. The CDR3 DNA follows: TGTGCCACCAGCACGATGCAGTCCCACGAGCAGTACTTC. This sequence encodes CATSTMQSHEQYF.

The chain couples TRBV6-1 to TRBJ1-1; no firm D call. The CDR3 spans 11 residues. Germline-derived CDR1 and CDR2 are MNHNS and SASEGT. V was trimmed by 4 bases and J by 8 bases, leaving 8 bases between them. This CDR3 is CASSGYGEAFF. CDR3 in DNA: TGTGCCAGCAGTGGCTATGGGGAAGCTTTCTTT.

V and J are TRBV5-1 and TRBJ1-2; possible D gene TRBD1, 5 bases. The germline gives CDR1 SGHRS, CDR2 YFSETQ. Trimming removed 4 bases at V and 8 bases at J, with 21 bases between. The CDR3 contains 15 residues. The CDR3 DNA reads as TGCGCCAGCAGCCAGACACAGGATCCATTAAGAGGCTACACCTTC. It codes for CASSQTQDPLRGYTF.

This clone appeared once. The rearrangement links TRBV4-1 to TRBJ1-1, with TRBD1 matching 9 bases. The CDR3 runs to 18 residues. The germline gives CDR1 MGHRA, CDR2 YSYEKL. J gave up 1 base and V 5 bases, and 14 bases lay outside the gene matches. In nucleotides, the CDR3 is TGCGCCAGCAGCGAAAGGGGACAGGGCGGGAAGAAGAACACTGAAGCTTTCTTT. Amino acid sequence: CASSERGQGGKKNTEAFF.

The CDR3 loop reads CASQSSRSDGYTF. The CDR3 region has the DNA TGTGCCAGCCAATCATCACGCTCAGATGGCTACACCTTC. This rearrangement joins TRBV18 to TRBJ1-2; D ambiguous. Per germline, CDR1 KGHSH and CDR2 LQKENI. The CDR3 length is 13 residues. V lost 8 bases and J 6 bases, leaving 16 bases between the germline ends.

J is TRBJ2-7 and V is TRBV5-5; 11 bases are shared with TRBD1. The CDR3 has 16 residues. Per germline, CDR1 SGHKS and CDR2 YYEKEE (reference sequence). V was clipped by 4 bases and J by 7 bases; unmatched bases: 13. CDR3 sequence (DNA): TGTGCCAGCAGCCCCGGGTTCGGACAGGGGGCGAGGGAGCAGTACTTC. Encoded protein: CASSPGFGQGAREQYF.

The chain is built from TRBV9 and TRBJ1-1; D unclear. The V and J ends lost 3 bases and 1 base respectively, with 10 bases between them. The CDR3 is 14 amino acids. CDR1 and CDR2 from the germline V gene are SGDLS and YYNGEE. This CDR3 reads CASSARAGNTEAFF. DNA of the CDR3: TGTGCCAGCAGCGCCAGAGCGGGGAACACTGAAGCTTTCTTT.

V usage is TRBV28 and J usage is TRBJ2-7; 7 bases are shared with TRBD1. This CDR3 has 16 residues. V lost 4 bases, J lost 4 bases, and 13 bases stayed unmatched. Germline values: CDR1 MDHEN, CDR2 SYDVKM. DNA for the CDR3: TGTGCCAGCAGTTCCGACAGGGATAACATGGGGTACGAGCAGTACTTC. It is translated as CASSSDRDNMGYEQYF.

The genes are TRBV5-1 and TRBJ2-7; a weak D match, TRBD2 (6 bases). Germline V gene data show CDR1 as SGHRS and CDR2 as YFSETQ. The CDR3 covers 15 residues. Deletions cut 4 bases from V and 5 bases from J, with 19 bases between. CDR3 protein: CASSPLRGSVDEQYF. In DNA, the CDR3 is TGCGCCAGCAGCCCCCTCCGGGGGAGTGTCGACGAGCAGTACTTC.

The CDR3 coding sequence is TGTGCCAGCAGCCAGGACCGGACACTAAACTATGGCTACACCTTC. This encodes CASSQDRTLNYGYTF. The chain joins TRBV4-2 to TRBJ1-2; a possible D gene is TRBD1 (5 bases). Germline CDR1 reads LGHNA; CDR2 reads YNFKEQ. The CDR3 length is 15 residues. The V and J ends lost 3 bases and 2 bases respectively, with 13 bases between them.

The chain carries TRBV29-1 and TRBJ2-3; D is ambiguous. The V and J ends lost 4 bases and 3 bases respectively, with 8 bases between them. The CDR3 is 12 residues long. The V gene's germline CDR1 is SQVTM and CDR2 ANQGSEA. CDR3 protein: CSVGDRTDTQYF. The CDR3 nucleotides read TGCAGCGTTGGGGATCGAACAGATACGCAGTATTTT.

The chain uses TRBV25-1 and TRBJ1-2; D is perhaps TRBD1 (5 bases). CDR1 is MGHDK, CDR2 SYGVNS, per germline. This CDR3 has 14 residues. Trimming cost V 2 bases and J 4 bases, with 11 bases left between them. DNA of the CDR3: TGTGCCAGCAGTGAAGTCGACGGGACCTATGGCTACACCTTC. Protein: CASSEVDGTYGYTF.

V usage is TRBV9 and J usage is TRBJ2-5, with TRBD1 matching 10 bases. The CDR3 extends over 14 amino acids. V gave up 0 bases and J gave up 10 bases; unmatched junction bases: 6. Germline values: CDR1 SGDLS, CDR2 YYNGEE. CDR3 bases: TGTGCCAGCAGCGTAGGGGACAGGGGAAAAAACCAGTACTTC. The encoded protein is CASSVGDRGKNQYF. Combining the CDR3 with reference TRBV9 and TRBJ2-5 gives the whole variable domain DSGVTQTPKHLITATGQRVTLRCSPRSGDLSVYWYQQSLDQGLQFLIQYYNGEERAKGNILERFSAQQFPDLHSELNLSSLELGDSALYFCASSVGDRGKNQYFGPGTRLLVL.

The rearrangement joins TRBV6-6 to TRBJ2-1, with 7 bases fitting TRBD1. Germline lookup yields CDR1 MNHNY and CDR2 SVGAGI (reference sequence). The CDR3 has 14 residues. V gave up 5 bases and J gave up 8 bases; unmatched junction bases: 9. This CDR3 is CASSRTGAGDEQFF. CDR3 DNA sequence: TGTGCCAGCAGTCGGACAGGAGCTGGAGATGAGCAGTTCTTC.

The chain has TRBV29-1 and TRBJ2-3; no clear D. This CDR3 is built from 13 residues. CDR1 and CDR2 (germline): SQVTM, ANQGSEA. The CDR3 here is CSHISWQKDTQYF. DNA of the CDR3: TGCAGTCACATCTCTTGGCAAAAAGATACGCAGTATTTT.

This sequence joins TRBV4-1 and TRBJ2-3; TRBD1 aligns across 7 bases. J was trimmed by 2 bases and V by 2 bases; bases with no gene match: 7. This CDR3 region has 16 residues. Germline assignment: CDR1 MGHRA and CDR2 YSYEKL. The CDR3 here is CASSQIPQGPTDTQYF. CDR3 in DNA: TGCGCCAGCAGCCAAATACCACAGGGGCCCACAGATACGCAGTATTTT.